This TCR beta chain was found in a study of cytomegalovirus exposure and HLA in healthy donors. The table came from immunoSEQ multiplex PCR; TCRdb's copy has only in-frame clones and leaves some out. The sample lists fewer than 100,000 clones, about nine tenths seen once, with about 2.2% in the top ten. Points on this clone: Antigen unknown.

CDR3 length: 15 amino acids. Germline values: CDR1 SGHNT, CDR2 YYREEE (reference sequence). Deletions cut 3 bases from V and 6 bases from J, with 17 bases between. Study observations and caveats: About 150 TCR beta chains were listed as cytomegalovirus-associated.

The receptor was isolated from a man younger than 40 in good health and CMV-seronegative. This sequence joins TRBV5-4 and TRBJ2-3; TRBD1 might be the D (6 bases). Sequenced material: PBMCs. The CDR3 reads CASSWKGDGRDTQYF. In DNA, the CDR3 is TGTGCCAGCAGCTGGAAGGGGGACGGACGGGATACGCAGTATTTT.